Presented here are 11 T cell receptor beta chains from one specimen sequenced in a study of blood T cells in healthy people across ages. A second PCR, run for roughly 7 to 12 cycles, used a sample-barcoded 5' primer plus a J-beta primer mix. In TCRdb, the 5' RACE reads were re-called with MiXCR into one record per CDR3 protein. The sample comprises 1.5 million to 2 million distinct CDR3 sequences, roughly 43% of which are singletons, and under 30% rests with the top ten. The sequenced sample consisted of blood. The receptors stem from a human donor in good health.

The chain is built from TRBV5-5 and TRBJ2-5; 8 bases are a match to TRBD1. Per the germline V gene, CDR1 is SGHKS and CDR2 is YYEKEE (reference sequence). The CDR3 sequence is 15 residues long. V lost 2 bases and J lost 4; bases outside the gene matches: 7. The CDR3 spells CASSFYGQGGETQYF. The CDR3 DNA follows: TGTGCCAGCAGCTTTTACGGACAGGGAGGAGAGACCCAGTACTTC.

This clonotype was seen a handful of times. CDR3 nucleotide sequence: TGTGCCATCAGTGAAGTGTCGGCAGAGACAGATACGCAGTATTTT. Protein product: CAISEVSAETDTQYF. V and J are TRBV10-3 and TRBJ2-3; the D is unclear. V was pared by 3 bases and J by 3 bases, with 13 bases between. The CDR3 extends over 15 amino acids. CDR1 ENHRY and CDR2 SYGVKD come from the germline V gene.

This chain connects TRBV20-1 to TRBJ1-2; D is unresolved. This CDR3 contains 13 residues. Trimming shortened V by 7 bases and J by 4 bases, and 16 bases separated the two germline ends. Germline V CDR1 and CDR2: DFQATT, SNEGSKA (reference sequence). The CDR3 protein is CSVPPPGAYGYTF. As DNA, the CDR3 is TGCAGTGTCCCCCCTCCTGGCGCCTATGGCTACACCTTC.

The chain combines TRBV20-1 with TRBJ2-1, with a tentative D call TRBD1 (6 bases). CDR3 length: 14 amino acids. The V and J ends lost 2 bases and 9 bases respectively, with 17 bases between them. CDR1 is DFQATT and CDR2 is SNEGSKA in the germline V gene (reference sequence). This CDR3 is CSARTGPIIGEQFF. CDR3 nucleotides: TGCAGTGCTAGAACAGGGCCCATCATCGGTGAGCAGTTCTTC.

This clonotype has a handful of counts. The DNA for the CDR3 is TGTGCCAGCAGTCCAACAGGGCCCCCCTACGAGCAGTACTTC. Its translation is CASSPTGPPYEQYF. The chain joins TRBV6-5 to TRBJ2-7; possible D gene TRBD1, 6 bases. Germline V gene data show CDR1 as MNHEY and CDR2 as SVGAGI. Trimming stripped 5 bases from V and 2 bases from J, with 13 bases between. The CDR3 length is 14 residues.

Ten or more counts support this clonotype. DNA of the CDR3: TGTGCCAGCAGCCCTAGACAGGGGTTCTATGGCTACACCTTC. Residues: CASSPRQGFYGYTF. V and J are TRBV7-9 and TRBJ1-2; 8 bases are shared with TRBD1. Trimming removed 5 bases from V and 4 bases from J; junction bases left unmatched: 6. The CDR3 is 14 residues long. Germline CDR1 SEHNR, CDR2 FQNEAQ (reference sequence). Together with reference TRBV7-9 and TRBJ1-2, the CDR3 gives the full variable domain: DTGVSQNPRHKITKRGQNVTFRCDPISEHNRLYWYRQTLGQGPEFLTYFQNEAQLEKSRLLSDRFSAERPKGSFSTLEIQRTEQGDSAMYLCASSPRQGFYGYTFGSGTRLTVV.

This chain connects TRBV4-2 to TRBJ1-5; D not certain. Per the germline V gene, CDR1 is LGHNA and CDR2 is YNFKEQ. The V and J ends lost 0 bases and 0 bases respectively, with 9 bases between them. The CDR3 spans 16 residues. CDR3 nucleotide sequence: TGTGCCAGCAGCCAAGATCAAGGCCATAGCAATCAGCCCCAGCATTTT. Its protein product is CASSQDQGHSNQPQHF.

Concerning this clonotype itself: The junction and the germline gene differ at one end; a read error may be behind it. The V gene is TRBV5-1, the J gene TRBJ2-4; unclear D gene. The CDR3 contains 12 residues. Germline lookup yields CDR1 SGHRS and CDR2 YFSETQ. CDR3 nucleotide sequence: TGCGCCAACAGCTCAGACGCAAACATTCAGTACTTC. This codes for CANSSDANIQYF. Full variable domain (missing parts from reference TRBV5-1 and TRBJ2-4): KAGVTQTPRYLIKTRGQQVTLSCSPISGHRSVSWYQQTPGQGLQFLFEYFSETQRNKGNFPGRFSGRQFSNSRSEMNVSTLELGDSALYLCANSSDANIQYFGAGTRLSVL.

The CDR3 region is CAWSGAFEQYF. CDR3 DNA: TGTGCCTGGAGTGGCGCCTTCGAGCAGTACTTC. The chain has TRBV30 and TRBJ2-7; D not resolved. Germline V gene sequence: CDR1 GTSNPN, CDR2 SVGIG (reference sequence). This CDR3 is built from 11 residues. V was cut by 1 base and J by 6 bases, with 7 bases left in between.

This rearrangement joins TRBV6-6 to TRBJ2-5; D perhaps matches TRBD1 (6 bases). V shed 6 bases and J shed 3 bases, with 14 bases lying between them. Germline assignment: CDR1 MNHNY and CDR2 SVGAGI (reference sequence). The CDR3 contains 14 residues. The CDR3 here is CASRLTPGEETQYF. The CDR3 coding sequence is TGTGCCAGCAGGCTCACACCAGGGGAAGAGACCCAGTACTTC.

The V and J genes are TRBV7-3 and TRBJ1-1; D is unclear. Trimming shortened V by 0 bases and J by 2 bases, and 10 bases separated the two germline ends. Germline CDR1 reads SGHTA; CDR2 reads FQGTGA. The CDR3 is made up of 15 amino acids. The CDR3 loop reads CASSLTQRINTEAFF. In nucleotides, the CDR3 is TGTGCCAGCAGCTTAACGCAGAGGATTAACACTGAAGCTTTCTTT.